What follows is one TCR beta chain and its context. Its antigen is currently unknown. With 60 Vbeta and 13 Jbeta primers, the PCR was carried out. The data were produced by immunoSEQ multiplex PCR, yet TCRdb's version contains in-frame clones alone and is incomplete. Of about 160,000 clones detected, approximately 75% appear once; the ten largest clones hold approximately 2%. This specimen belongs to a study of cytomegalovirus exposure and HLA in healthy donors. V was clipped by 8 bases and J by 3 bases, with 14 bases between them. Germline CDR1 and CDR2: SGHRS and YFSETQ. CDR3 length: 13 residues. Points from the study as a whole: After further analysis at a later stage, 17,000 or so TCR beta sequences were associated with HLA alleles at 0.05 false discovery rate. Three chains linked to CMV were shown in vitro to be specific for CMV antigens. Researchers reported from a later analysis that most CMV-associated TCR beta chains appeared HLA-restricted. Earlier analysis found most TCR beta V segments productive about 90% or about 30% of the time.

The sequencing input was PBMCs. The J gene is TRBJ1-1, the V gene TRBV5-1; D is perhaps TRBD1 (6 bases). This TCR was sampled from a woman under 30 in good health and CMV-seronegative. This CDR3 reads CASSTQGYTEAFF. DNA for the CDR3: TGCGCCAGTTCGACCCAGGGGTACACTGAAGCTTTCTTT.